The rows below give T cell receptor beta chains drawn from one sample of a study of T cell responses to AZD1222 COVID-19 vaccine. The table came from immunoSEQ multiplex PCR; TCRdb's copy has only in-frame clones and leaves some out. This sample has fewer than 150,000 clones, with approximately 88% found just once. The material was peripheral blood, obtained 28 days after the second AZD1222 dose. Every receptor here comes from an adult who received the AZD1222 COVID-19 vaccine. CDR3s include the opening cysteine and the closing phenylalanine or tryptophan. The D gene is left open where the match is weak. Only some rows state a clone size, as once, few, many or a class for expanded clones.

>TRBV24-1|TRBD1|TRBJ1-1|.
TGTGCCACCAGTGATCCACAGGGGACTGAAGCTTTCTTT
CATSDPQGTEAFF
>TRBV6-1|.|TRBJ2-4|.
TGTGCCAGCAGTGAAGGGTGGCTAGCCAAAAACATTCAGTACTTC
CASSEGWLAKNIQYF
>TRBV7-2|TRBD1|TRBJ1-4|.
TGTGCCAGCAGCTTAGGACAGGGGGAAAAACTGTTTTTT
CASSLGQGEKLFF
>TRBV5-1|.|TRBJ1-5|.
TGCGCCAGCAGCAGAGTCGACGGAGAGCCCCAGCATTTT
CASSRVDGEPQHF
>TRBV12-3/TRBV12-4|.|TRBJ1-2|.
TGTGCCAGCAGTTTGGGTGGAATTGGCTACACCTTC
CASSLGGIGYTF
>TRBV4-3|.|TRBJ2-7|.
TGCGCCAGCAGCCAAGGGTCCACGGGGGCCTACGAGCAGTACTTC
CASSQGSTGAYEQYF
>TRBV7-9|.|TRBJ2-5|.
TGTGCCAGCAGCTTCCAGGGGGGGATCCAAGAGACCCAGTACTTC
CASSFQGGIQETQYF
>TRBV2|.|TRBJ1-3|.
TGTGCCAGCATACTATGGGCAGATACTGGAAACACCATATATTTT
CASILWADTGNTIYF
>TRBV3-1/TRBV3-2|.|TRBJ2-7|.
TGTGCCAGCAGCCAAGGTCGGGGGCTCGAGCAGTACTTC
CASSQGRGLEQYF
>TRBV5-6|.|TRBJ1-5|.
TGTGCCAGCAGCTTGGGACAGGTGAGCAATCAGCCCCAGCATTTT
CASSLGQVSNQPQHF
>TRBV7-9|.|TRBJ2-3|.
TGTGCCAGCAGCGCACAGGGTGATACGCAGTATTTT
CASSAQGDTQYF
>TRBV19|.|TRBJ1-5|once
TGTGCCAGTAGGACGGGCCAAAATCAGCCCCAGCATTTT
CASRTGQNQPQHF
>TRBV4-1|.|TRBJ1-5|.
TGCGCCAGCAGCCAAGGGACCGGACAGCCCCAGCATTTT
CASSQGTGQPQHF
>TRBV29-1|.|TRBJ1-1|.
TGCATCGTACTTCAGGGGCCGGGCACTGAAGCTTTCTTT
CIVLQGPGTEAFF
>TRBV7-9|TRBD1|TRBJ2-1|.
TGTGCCAGCAGCTTCTGGACAGGGCGCTACAATGAGCAGTTCTTC
CASSFWTGRYNEQFF
>TRBV5-1|.|TRBJ1-1|.
TGCGCCAGCAGTCCAGAGGGGGGCACTGAAGCTTTCTTT
CASSPEGGTEAFF
>TRBV2|.|TRBJ2-7|.
TGTGCCAGCAGTGAAGCAGGGCGGGCCTACGAGCAGTACTTC
CASSEAGRAYEQYF
>TRBV3-1/TRBV3-2|.|TRBJ1-5|.
TGTGCCAGCAGCCAAGGTTCAGGCGACAATCAGCCCCAGCATTTT
CASSQGSGDNQPQHF
>TRBV11-2|TRBD1|TRBJ2-7|.
TGTGCCAGCAGCCCCGGGACAGGGGACTACGAGCAGTACTTC
CASSPGTGDYEQYF
>TRBV19|TRBD1|TRBJ1-1|.
TGTGCCAGCTGGGACAGGGCCAACACTGAAGCTTTCTTT
CASWDRANTEAFF
>TRBV6-2/TRBV6-3|TRBD1|TRBJ1-5|.
TGTGCCAGCAGTTACTTATCCGGGACAGGCACCCGTGTCAATCAGCCCCAGCATTTT
CASSYLSGTGTRVNQPQHF
>TRBV5-1|.|TRBJ2-2|once
TGCGCCAGCAGCTTGGGATCGACCTCCACCGGGGAGCTGTTTTTT
CASSLGSTSTGELFF
>TRBV4-3|.|TRBJ2-1|.
TGCGCCAGCAGCCCCAAGGGTTGGCGCTTAGACAACAATGAGCAGTTCTTC
CASSPKGWRLDNNEQFF
>TRBV7-2|TRBD2|TRBJ2-3|.
TGTGCCAGCAGCTTCGGACTAGCGGGGGGGCAGAACACAGATACGCAGTATTTT
CASSFGLAGGQNTDTQYF
>TRBV9|.|TRBJ1-5|.
TGTGCCAGCAGCGTAGATTCGGGAAAGTACAATCAGCCCCAGCATTTT
CASSVDSGKYNQPQHF
>TRBV28|TRBD1|TRBJ1-1|.
TGTGCCAGCAGTTTATATCAGGGGGCGGGCACTGAAGCTTTCTTT
CASSLYQGAGTEAFF
>TRBV18|TRBD2|TRBJ2-3|.
TGTGCCAGCTCACCCAACTCTCCAGCGGGGGGTATTACAGATACGCAGTATTTT
CASSPNSPAGGITDTQYF
>TRBV5-1|.|TRBJ1-2|.
TGCGCCAGCAGCTTGGCCGGGGAGCACTATGGCTACACCTTC
CASSLAGEHYGYTF
>TRBV5-6|TRBD1|TRBJ2-7|.
TGTGCCAGCAGCCCGACCACAGGGGTATCCTCCTACGAGCAGTACTTC
CASSPTTGVSSYEQYF
>TRBV6-5|.|TRBJ2-2|.
TGTGCCAGCAGTTCCGCAGGGGACCCGAACACCGGGGAGCTGTTTTTT
CASSSAGDPNTGELFF
>TRBV9|.|TRBJ1-4|few
TGTGCCAGCAGCCGGACGGCGGCCCCCGAAAAACTGTTTTTT
CASSRTAAPEKLFF
>TRBV2|TRBD1|TRBJ1-1|.
TGTGCCAGCAGACCTACAGGGGGCGCGGGCACTGAAGCTTTCTTT
CASRPTGGAGTEAFF
>TRBV5-4|TRBD2|TRBJ2-1|.
TGTGCCAGCAGCTTGGGTGCGGGGGTATCCTACAATGAGCAGTTCTTC
CASSLGAGVSYNEQFF
>TRBV6-5|.|TRBJ1-2|.
TGTGCCAGCAGTTACACCGGGCAGTTTAACTATGGCTACACCTTC
CASSYTGQFNYGYTF
>TRBV7-2|TRBD2|TRBJ2-2|.
TGTGCCAGCAGCTCTAGCGGGGGGGCGAACACCGGGGAGCTGTTTTTT
CASSSSGGANTGELFF
>TRBV4-3|.|TRBJ1-6|.
TGCGCCAGCAGCCAAGGCCCACATAGCTCCTATAATTCACCCCTCCACTTT
CASSQGPHSSYNSPLHF
>TRBV6-2/TRBV6-3|.|TRBJ1-2|few
TGTGCCAGCAGCCCAGGGAACTATGGCTACACCTTC
CASSPGNYGYTF
>TRBV5-1|.|TRBJ2-7|.
TGCGCCAGCAGCTTGCAGGACAACCCCTACGAGCAGTACTTC
CASSLQDNPYEQYF
>TRBV7-2|.|TRBJ2-1|.
TGTGCCAGCAGCTTGGTTCCGGGGTTAGGGAATGAGCAGTTCTTC
CASSLVPGLGNEQFF
>TRBV6-5|TRBD1|TRBJ2-3|.
TGTGCCAGCAGGACAGGGTCCCACACAGATACGCAGTATTTT
CASRTGSHTDTQYF
>TRBV9|.|TRBJ2-5|.
TGTGCCAGCAGCCCCACCCGGGGACCCCAAGAGACCCAGTACTTC
CASSPTRGPQETQYF
>TRBV9|.|TRBJ1-2|.
TGTGCCAGCAGGTCCTCCTATGGCTACACCTTC
CASRSSYGYTF
>TRBV2|TRBD2|TRBJ2-7|.
TGTGCCAGCAGTGAAGATAGCGGGGGGGCTCAGTACTTC
CASSEDSGGAQYF
>TRBV6-5|.|TRBJ2-3|.
TGTGCCAGCAAGACGGGAGATACGCAGTATTTT
CASKTGDTQYF
>TRBV28|.|TRBJ1-2|.
TGTGCCAGCAGTTCGGGGCCCTATGGCTACACCTTC
CASSSGPYGYTF
>TRBV7-3|.|TRBJ2-3|.
TGTGCCAGCAGCTTAACGGGGGTGACAGATACGCAGTATTTT
CASSLTGVTDTQYF
>TRBV7-9|.|TRBJ2-7|.
TGTGCCAGCAGCTTAGGACAACTCAGCGGACGTTTGGACTTC
CASSLGQLSGRLDF
>TRBV3-1/TRBV3-2|.|TRBJ1-1|once
TGTGCCAGCAGCCAAGACGCAGCGGGGGGTCGTGCTTTCTTT
CASSQDAAGGRAFF